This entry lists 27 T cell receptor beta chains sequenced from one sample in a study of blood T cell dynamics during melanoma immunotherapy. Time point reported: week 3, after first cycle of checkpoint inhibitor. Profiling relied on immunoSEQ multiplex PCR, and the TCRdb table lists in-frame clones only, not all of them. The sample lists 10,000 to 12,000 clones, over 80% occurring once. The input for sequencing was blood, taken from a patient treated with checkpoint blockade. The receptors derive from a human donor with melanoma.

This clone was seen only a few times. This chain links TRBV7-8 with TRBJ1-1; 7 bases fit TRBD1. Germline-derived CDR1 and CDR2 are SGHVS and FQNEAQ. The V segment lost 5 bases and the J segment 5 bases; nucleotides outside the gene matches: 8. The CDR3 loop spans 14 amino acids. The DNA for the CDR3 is TGTGCCAGCAGCCCAAGACAGGGAGATACTGAAGCTTTCTTT. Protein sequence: CASSPRQGDTEAFF.

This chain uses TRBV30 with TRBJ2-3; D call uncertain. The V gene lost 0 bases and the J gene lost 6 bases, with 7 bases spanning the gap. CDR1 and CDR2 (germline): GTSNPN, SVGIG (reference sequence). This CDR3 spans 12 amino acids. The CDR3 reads CAWSVHRDTQYF. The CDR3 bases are TGTGCCTGGAGTGTACATCGTGATACGCAGTATTTT.

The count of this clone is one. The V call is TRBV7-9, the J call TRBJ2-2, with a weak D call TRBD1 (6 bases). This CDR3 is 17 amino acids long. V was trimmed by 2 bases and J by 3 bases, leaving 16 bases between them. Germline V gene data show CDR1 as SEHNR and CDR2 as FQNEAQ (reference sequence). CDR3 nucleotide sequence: TGTGCCAGCAGCTTATCGGGGCAGGGGTGGCACACCGGGGAGCTGTTTTTT. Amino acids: CASSLSGQGWHTGELFF.

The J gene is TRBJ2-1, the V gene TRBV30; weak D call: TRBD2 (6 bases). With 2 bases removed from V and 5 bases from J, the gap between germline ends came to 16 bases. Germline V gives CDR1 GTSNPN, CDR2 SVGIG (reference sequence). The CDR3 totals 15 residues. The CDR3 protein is CAWSPGRGGNNEQFF. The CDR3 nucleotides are TGTGCCTGGAGTCCGGGGCGGGGAGGTAACAATGAGCAGTTCTTC.

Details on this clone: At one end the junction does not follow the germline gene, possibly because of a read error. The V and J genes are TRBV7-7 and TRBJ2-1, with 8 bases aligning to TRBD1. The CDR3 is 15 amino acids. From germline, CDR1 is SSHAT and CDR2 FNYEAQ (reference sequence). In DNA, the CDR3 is TGTGCTAGCAGCTCCGGCAGGGGGCAGAACAATGAGCAGTTCTTC. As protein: CASSSGRGQNNEQFF.

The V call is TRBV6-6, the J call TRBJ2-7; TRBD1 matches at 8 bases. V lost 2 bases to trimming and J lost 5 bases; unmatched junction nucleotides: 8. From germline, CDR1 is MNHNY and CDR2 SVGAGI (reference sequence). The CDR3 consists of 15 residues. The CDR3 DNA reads TGTGCCAGCAGTTACCTCGGGACAGGAGTAAACGAGCAGTACTTC. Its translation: CASSYLGTGVNEQYF.

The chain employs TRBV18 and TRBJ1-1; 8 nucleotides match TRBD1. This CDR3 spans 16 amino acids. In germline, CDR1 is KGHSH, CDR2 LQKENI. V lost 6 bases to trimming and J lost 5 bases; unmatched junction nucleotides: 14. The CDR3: CASSPATQGARTEAFF. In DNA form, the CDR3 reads TGTGCCAGCTCCCCCGCTACCCAGGGGGCGCGGACTGAAGCTTTCTTT.

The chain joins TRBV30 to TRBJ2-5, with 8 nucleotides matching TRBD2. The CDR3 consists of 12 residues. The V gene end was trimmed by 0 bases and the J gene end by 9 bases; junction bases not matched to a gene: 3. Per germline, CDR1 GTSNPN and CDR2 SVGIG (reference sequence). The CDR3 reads CAWSVTRGAQYF. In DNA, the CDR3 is TGTGCCTGGAGTGTTACGCGGGGGGCCCAGTACTTC.

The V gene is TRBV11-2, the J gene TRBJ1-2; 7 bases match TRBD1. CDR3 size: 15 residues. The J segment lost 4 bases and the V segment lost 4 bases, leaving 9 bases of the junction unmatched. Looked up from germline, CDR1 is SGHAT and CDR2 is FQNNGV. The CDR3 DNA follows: TGTGCCAGCAGCTCCACAGGGGATGGTAGCTATGGCTACACCTTC. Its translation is CASSSTGDGSYGYTF.

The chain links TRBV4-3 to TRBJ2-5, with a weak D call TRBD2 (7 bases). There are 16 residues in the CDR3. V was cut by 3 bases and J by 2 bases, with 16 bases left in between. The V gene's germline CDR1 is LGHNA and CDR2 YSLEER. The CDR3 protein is CASSQGGAAPQETQYF. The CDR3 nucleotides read TGCGCCAGCAGCCAGGGGGGGGCCGCCCCACAAGAGACCCAGTACTTC.

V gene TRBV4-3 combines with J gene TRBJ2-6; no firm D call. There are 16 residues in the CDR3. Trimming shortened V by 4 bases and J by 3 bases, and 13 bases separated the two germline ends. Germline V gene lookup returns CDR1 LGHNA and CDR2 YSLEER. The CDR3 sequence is CASSPVRYGGANVLTF. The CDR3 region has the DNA TGCGCCAGCAGCCCCGTACGGTACGGTGGGGCCAACGTCCTGACTTTC.

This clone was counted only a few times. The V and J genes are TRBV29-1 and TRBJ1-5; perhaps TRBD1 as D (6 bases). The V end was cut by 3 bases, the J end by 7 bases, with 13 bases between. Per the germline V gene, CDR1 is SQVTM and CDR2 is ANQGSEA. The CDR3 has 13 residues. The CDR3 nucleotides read TGCAGCGTTGAGCCAGGGGCTGGGCAGCCCCAGCATTTT. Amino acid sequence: CSVEPGAGQPQHF. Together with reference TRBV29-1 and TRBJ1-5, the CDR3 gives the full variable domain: SAVISQKPSRDICQRGTSLTIQCQVDSQVTMMFWYRQQPGQSLTLIATANQGSEATYESGFVIDKFPISRPNLTFSTLTVSNMSPEDSSIYLCSVEPGAGQPQHFGDGTRLSIL.

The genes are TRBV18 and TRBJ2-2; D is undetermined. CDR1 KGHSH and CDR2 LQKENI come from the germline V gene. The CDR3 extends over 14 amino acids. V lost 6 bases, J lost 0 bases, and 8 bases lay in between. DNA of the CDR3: TGTGCCAGCTCCCTTCTAACGAACACCGGGGAGCTGTTTTTT. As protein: CASSLLTNTGELFF. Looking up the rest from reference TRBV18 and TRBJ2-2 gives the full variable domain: NAGVMQNPRHLVRRRGQEARLRCSPMKGHSHVYWYRQLPEEGLKFMVYLQKENIIDESGMPKERFSAEFPKEGPSILRIQQVVRGDSAAYFCASSLLTNTGELFFGEGSRLTVL.

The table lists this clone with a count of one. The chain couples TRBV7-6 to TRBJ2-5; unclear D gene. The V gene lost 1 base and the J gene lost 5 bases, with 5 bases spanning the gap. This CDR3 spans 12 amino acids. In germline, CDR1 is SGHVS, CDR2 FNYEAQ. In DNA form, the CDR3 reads TGTGCCAGCAGCTTAGTTTTCGAGACCCAGTACTTC. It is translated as CASSLVFETQYF.

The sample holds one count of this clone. CDR3 loop: CASSINNYNEQFF. The CDR3 region has the DNA TGTGCCAGTAGTATAAACAACTACAATGAGCAGTTCTTC. This sequence joins TRBV19 and TRBJ2-1; D remains unclear. CDR1 is LNHDA, CDR2 SQIVND, per germline (reference sequence). The CDR3 sequence is 13 residues long. Trimming cost V 2 bases and J 3 bases, with 5 bases left between them.

CDR3: CASSIVGGNTEAFF. DNA of the CDR3: TGTGCCAGTAGTATAGTGGGAGGGAACACTGAAGCTTTCTTT. The chain combines TRBV19 with TRBJ1-1; D is ambiguous. Germline V gene sequence: CDR1 LNHDA, CDR2 SQIVND (reference sequence). The CDR3 spans 14 residues. Trimming stripped 1 base from V and 1 base from J, with 7 bases between.

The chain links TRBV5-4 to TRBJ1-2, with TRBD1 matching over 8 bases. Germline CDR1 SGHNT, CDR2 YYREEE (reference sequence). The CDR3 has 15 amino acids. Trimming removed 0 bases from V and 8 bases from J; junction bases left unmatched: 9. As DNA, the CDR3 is TGTGCCAGCAGCTTGGGGACCTCAGGGGGCCGGGGCTACACCTTC. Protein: CASSLGTSGGRGYTF. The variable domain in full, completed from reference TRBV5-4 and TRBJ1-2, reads ETGVTQSPTHLIKTRGQQVTLRCSSQSGHNTVSWYQQALGQGPQFIFQYYREEENGRGNFPPRFSGLQFPNYSSELNVNALELDDSALYLCASSLGTSGGRGYTFGSGTRLTVV.

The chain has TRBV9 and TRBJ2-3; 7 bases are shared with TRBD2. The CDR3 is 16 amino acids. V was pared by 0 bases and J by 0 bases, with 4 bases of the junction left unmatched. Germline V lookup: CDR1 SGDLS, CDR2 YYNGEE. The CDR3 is CASSVDGGRSTDTQYF. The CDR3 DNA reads TGTGCCAGCAGCGTAGATGGCGGGAGAAGCACAGATACGCAGTATTTT.

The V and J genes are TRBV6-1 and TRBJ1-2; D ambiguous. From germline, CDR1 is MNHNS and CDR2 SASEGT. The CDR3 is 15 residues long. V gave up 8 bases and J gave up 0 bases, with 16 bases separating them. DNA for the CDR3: TGTGCCAGCTCGGAGACACCCCAAGCTAACTATGGCTACACCTTC. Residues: CASSETPQANYGYTF.

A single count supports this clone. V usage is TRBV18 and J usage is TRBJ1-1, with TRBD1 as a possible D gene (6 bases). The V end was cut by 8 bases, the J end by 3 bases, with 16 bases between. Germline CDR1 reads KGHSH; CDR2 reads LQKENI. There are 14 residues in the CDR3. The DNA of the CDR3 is TGTGCCAGCCGTTTAGCTTCAGGGGACACTGAAGCTTTCTTT. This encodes CASRLASGDTEAFF.

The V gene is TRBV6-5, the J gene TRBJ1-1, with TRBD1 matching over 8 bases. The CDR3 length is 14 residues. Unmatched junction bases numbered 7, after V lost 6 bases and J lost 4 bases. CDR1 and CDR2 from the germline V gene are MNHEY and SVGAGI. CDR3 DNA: TGTGCCAGCAGACTTCAGGGGGCGATCACTGAAGCTTTCTTT. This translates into CASRLQGAITEAFF.

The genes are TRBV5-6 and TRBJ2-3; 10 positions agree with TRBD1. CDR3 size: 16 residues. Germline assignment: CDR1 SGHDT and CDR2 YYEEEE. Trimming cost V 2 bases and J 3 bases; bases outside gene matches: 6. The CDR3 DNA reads TGTGCCAGCAGCTTACTAGACAGGGGGCTAACAGATACGCAGTATTTT. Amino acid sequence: CASSLLDRGLTDTQYF. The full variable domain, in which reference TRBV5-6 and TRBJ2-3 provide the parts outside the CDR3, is DAGVTQSPTHLIKTRGQQVTLRCSPKSGHDTVSWYQQALGQGPQFIFQYYEEEERQRGNFPDRFSGHQFPNYSSELNVNALLLGDSALYLCASSLLDRGLTDTQYFGPGTRLTVL.

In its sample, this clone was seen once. CDR3 sequence (DNA): TGCGCCAGCAGCCAAGTAGGCAGCGCACTCACAGATACGCAGTATTTT. Its protein product is CASSQVGSALTDTQYF. The chain couples TRBV4-3 to TRBJ2-3, with no clear D. Trimming cost V 1 base and J 2 bases, with 13 bases left between them. CDR3 length: 16 amino acids. Germline CDR1 LGHNA, CDR2 YSLEER.

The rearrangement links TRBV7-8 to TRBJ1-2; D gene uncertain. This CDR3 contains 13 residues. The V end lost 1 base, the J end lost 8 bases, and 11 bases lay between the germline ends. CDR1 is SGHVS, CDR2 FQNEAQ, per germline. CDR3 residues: CASSLESADGYTF. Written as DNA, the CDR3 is TGTGCCAGCAGCTTAGAGTCGGCAGACGGCTACACCTTC.

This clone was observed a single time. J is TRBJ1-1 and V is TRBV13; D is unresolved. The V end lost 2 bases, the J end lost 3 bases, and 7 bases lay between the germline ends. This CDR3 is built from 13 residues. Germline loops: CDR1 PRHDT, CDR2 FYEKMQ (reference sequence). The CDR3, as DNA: TGTGCCAGCAGCTTATCTGCCTACACTGAAGCTTTCTTT. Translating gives CASSLSAYTEAFF.

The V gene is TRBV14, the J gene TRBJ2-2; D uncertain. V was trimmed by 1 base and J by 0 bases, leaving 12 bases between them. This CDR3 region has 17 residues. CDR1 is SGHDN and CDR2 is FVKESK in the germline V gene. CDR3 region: CASSQGKWVTNTGELFF. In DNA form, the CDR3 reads TGTGCCAGCAGCCAAGGAAAGTGGGTTACGAACACCGGGGAGCTGTTTTTT.

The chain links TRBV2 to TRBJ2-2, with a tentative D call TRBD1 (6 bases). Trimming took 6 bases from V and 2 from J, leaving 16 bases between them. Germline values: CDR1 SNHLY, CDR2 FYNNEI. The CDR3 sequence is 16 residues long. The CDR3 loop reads CASSPTGTKNTGELFF. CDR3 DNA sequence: TGTGCCAGCAGCCCAACAGGGACAAAAAACACCGGGGAGCTGTTTTTT.